This T cell receptor (beta chain) emerged from a study of breast tumors, draining lymph nodes, adjacent tissues. TCRdb reanalysed the multiplex PCR reads using MiXCR and keeps one entry per CDR3 protein. The repertoire holds 200,000 to 300,000 distinct CDR3 sequences, with under 35% as singletons. The CDR3 extends over 17 amino acids. V dropped 1 base and J dropped 5 bases, with 18 bases sitting between them. Germline loops: CDR1 LGHNT, CDR2 FRNRAP. Samples came from axillary lymph nodes draining the breast cancer. As to this clonotype: Antigen specificity is unknown.

The study's findings and limits: Compared with lymph nodes, tumors were less diverse; compared with nontumor tissue, more. Most tumor T cells seemingly derive from lymph node, then expand in tumor. The lymph node origin of tumor T cells was framed as consistent with a hypothesis, not demonstrated.

V and J are TRBV12-5 and TRBJ1-3; no clear D. This TCR derives from a female donor with breast cancer. Some clones in this sample may be carry-over from other donors' samples. Sequences were obtained from axillary lymph node tissue. The CDR3 spells CASGLEPPWGDRNTIYF. CDR3 nucleotides: TGTGCTAGTGGTTTGGAACCTCCCTGGGGAGATAGAAACACCATATATTTT. Combining the CDR3 with reference TRBV12-5 and TRBJ1-3 gives the whole variable domain DARVTQTPRHKVTEMGQEVTMRCQPILGHNTVFWYRQTMMQGLELLAYFRNRAPLDDSGMPKDRFSAEMPDATLATLKIQPSEPRDSAVYFCASGLEPPWGDRNTIYFGEGSWLTVV.